This T cell receptor beta chain was found in a study of T cells of healthy individuals. Ten or more counts support this clonotype. From the 5' RACE reads, TCRdb called clonotypes with MiXCR, one entry per CDR3 protein. The data contain about 53,000 distinct CDR3 sequences, 14% to 15% of them singletons. The CDR3 is 13 residues long. V lost 0 bases to trimming and J lost 7 bases, with 9 bases between them. Germline values: CDR1 SGHTA, CDR2 FQGNSA. The V and J genes are TRBV7-2 and TRBJ1-2, with D unresolved. This receptor was taken from a human donor in good health. The chain's CDR3 is CASSLAGSGGYTF. The CDR3 nucleotides read TGTGCCAGCAGCTTAGCGGGGTCGGGTGGCTACACCTTC. Together with reference TRBV7-2 and TRBJ1-2, the CDR3 gives the full variable domain: GAGVSQSPSNKVTEKGKDVELRCDPISGHTALYWYRQSLGQGLEFLIYFQGNSAPDKSGLPSDRFSAERTGGSVSTLTIQRTQQEDSAVYLCASSLAGSGGYTFGSGTRLTVV.